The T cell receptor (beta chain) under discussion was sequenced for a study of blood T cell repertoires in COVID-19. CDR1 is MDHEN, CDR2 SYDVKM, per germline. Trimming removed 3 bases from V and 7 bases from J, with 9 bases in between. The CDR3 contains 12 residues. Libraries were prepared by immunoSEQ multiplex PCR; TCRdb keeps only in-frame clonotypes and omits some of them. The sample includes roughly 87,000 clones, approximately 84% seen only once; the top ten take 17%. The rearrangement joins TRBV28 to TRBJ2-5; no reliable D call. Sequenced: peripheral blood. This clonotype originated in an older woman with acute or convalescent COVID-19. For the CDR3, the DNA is TGTGCCAGCAGTTTCGCCCATAGGACCCAGTACTTC. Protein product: CASSFAHRTQYF.